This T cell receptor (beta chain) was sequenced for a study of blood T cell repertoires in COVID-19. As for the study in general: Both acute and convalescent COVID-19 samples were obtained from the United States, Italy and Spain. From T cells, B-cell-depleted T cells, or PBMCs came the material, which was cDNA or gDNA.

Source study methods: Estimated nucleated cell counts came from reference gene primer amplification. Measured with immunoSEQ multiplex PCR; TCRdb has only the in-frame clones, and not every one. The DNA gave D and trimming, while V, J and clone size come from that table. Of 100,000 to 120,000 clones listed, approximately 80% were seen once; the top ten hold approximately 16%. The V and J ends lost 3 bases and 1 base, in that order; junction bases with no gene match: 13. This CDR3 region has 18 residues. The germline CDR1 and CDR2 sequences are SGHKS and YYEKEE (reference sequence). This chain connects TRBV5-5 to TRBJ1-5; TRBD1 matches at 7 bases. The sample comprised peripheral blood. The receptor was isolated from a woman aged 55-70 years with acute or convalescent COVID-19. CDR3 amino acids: CASSWGMRQGTSNQPQHF. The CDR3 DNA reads TGTGCCAGCAGCTGGGGGATGAGACAGGGAACAAGCAATCAGCCCCAGCATTTT.